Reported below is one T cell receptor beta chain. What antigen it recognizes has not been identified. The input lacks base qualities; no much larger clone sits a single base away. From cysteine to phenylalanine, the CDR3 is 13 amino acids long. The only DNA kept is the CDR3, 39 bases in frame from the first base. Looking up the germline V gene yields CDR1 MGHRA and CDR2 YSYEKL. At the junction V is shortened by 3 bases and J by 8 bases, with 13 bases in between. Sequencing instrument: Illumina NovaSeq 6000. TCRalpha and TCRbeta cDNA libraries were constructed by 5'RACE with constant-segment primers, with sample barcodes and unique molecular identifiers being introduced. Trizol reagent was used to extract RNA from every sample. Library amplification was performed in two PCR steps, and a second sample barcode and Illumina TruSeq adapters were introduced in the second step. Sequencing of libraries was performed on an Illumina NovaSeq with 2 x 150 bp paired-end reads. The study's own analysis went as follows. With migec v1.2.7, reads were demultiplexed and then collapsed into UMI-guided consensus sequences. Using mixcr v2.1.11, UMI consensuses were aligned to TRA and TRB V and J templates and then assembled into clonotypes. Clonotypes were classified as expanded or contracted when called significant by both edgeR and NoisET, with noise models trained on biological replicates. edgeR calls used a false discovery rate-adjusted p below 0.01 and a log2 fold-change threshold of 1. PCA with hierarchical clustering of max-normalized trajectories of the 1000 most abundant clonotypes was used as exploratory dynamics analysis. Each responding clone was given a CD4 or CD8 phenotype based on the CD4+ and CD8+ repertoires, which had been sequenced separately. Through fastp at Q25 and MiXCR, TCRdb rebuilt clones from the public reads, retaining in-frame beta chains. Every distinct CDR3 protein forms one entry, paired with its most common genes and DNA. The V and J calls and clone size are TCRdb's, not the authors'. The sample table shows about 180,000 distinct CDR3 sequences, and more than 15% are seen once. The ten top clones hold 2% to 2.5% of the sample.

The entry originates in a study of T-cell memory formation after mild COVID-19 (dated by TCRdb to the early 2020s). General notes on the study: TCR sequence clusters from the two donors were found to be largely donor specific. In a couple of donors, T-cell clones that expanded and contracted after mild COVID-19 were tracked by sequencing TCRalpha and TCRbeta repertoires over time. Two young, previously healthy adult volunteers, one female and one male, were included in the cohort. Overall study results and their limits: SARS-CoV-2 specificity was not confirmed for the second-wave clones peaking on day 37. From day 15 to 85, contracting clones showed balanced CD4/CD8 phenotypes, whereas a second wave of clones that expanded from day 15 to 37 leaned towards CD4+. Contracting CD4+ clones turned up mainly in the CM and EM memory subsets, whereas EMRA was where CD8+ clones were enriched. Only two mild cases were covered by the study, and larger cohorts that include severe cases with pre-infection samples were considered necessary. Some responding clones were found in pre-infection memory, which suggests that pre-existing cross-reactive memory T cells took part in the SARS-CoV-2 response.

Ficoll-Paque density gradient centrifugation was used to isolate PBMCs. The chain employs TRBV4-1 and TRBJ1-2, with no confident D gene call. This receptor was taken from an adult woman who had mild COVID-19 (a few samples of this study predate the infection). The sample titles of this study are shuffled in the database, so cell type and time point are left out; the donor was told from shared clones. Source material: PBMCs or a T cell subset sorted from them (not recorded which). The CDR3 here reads CASSQVKGSGYTF. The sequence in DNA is TGCGCCAGCAGCCAGGTAAAGGGCTCGGGCTACACCTTC.